These 25 T cell receptor beta chains were all obtained from the same sample, sequenced in a study of a mutant IDH1 vaccine in newly diagnosed glioma. Noted time point: week 5, during vaccination. Topical imiquimod accompanied each vaccine dose, which consisted of 300 ug of mutant IDH1 20-mer peptide. Their recognized antigens are unknown. The assay was immunoSEQ multiplex PCR, and TCRdb's table has in-frame clones only and misses some. Of nearly 30,000 clones listed, about nine tenths were seen once; the top ten hold about 3.6%. The starting material was peripheral blood mononuclear cells (PBMCs), obtained from a glioma patient whose treatment included an IDH1 peptide vaccine. The receptors were sampled from a woman between 40 and 50 years old with glioma. Some clones in this sample may be carry-over from other donors' samples.

The chain joins TRBV4-1 to TRBJ2-5; D is uncertain. There are 11 residues in the CDR3. Germline V gives CDR1 MGHRA, CDR2 YSYEKL. Between the trimmed V and J ends, which lost 6 bases and 2 bases, there was a span of 4 bases. The CDR3 sequence is CASRAQETQYF. CDR3 bases: TGCGCCAGCAGGGCTCAAGAGACCCAGTACTTC.

This clone was observed a handful of times. This chain joins TRBV5-1 and TRBJ1-1, with D hard to call. V was clipped by 0 bases and J by 8 bases, with 11 bases between them. CDR1 and CDR2 from the germline V gene are SGHRS and YFSETQ. This CDR3 contains 13 residues. Written as DNA, the CDR3 is TGCGCCAGCAGCTTGGGGCAGCCTAACGAAGCTTTCTTT. Translation gives CASSLGQPNEAFF.

This chain links TRBV28 with TRBJ2-2, with 9 bases fitting TRBD1. This CDR3 region has 17 residues. The germline V gene has CDR1 MDHEN and CDR2 SYDVKM. V trimming: 7 bases; J trimming: 3 bases; junction bases outside the gene matches: 12. This CDR3 is CASTSGPGQGYTGELFF. The CDR3, as DNA: TGTGCCAGCACTTCCGGGCCGGGACAGGGTTACACCGGGGAGCTGTTTTTT.

The chain joins TRBV13 to TRBJ2-2; 9 positions agree with TRBD2. After removal of 4 bases from V and 0 bases from J, the junction contained 3 bases not matched to a gene. Germline lookup yields CDR1 PRHDT and CDR2 FYEKMQ (reference sequence). CDR3 length: 16 amino acids. The CDR3 DNA reads TGTGCCAGCAGCTCCAGACTAGCGGCGAACACCGGGGAGCTGTTTTTT. As protein: CASSSRLAANTGELFF. Full variable domain (rest looked up from reference TRBV13 and TRBJ2-2): AAGVIQSPRHLIKEKRETATLKCYPIPRHDTVYWYQQGPGQDPQFLISFYEKMQSDKGSIPDRFSAQQFSDYHSELNMSSLELGDSALYFCASSSRLAANTGELFFGEGSRLTVL.

The gene calls are TRBV6-1 and TRBJ1-5, with 7 bases lining up with TRBD1. The CDR3 contains 14 residues. V trimming: 3 bases; J trimming: 7 bases; junction bases outside the gene matches: 6. Germline CDR1 is MNHNS and CDR2 is SASEGT. CDR3 protein: CASSDNRGQQPQHF. DNA for the CDR3: TGTGCCAGCAGTGACAACAGGGGACAACAGCCCCAGCATTTT.

The chain carries TRBV7-2 and TRBJ2-7; D unclear. CDR3 length: 14 amino acids. From germline, CDR1 is SGHTA and CDR2 FQGNSA. The germline V and J ends were trimmed by 3 bases and 2 bases, with 11 bases remaining between them. The CDR3 sequence is CASSFLSSPYEQYF. CDR3 coding DNA: TGTGCCAGCAGCTTTCTAAGCTCCCCCTACGAGCAGTACTTC.

This clone is categorized as medium-sized. The chain combines TRBV23-1 with TRBJ2-3; no reliable D call. TRBV23-1 is labeled an ORF, and its function is uncertain. The CDR3 is 13 amino acids. V was shortened by 8 bases and J by 3 bases, with 12 bases between the two germline ends. The CDR3 spells CASRSCCTDTQYF. The CDR3, as DNA: TGCGCCAGCCGGAGCTGTTGTACAGATACGCAGTATTTT.

This clone was observed a few times. This sequence joins TRBV27 and TRBJ1-6; D unresolved. This CDR3 region has 16 residues. The germline gives CDR1 MNHEY, CDR2 SMNVEV (reference sequence). V was clipped by 10 bases and J by 0 bases, with 16 bases between them. The CDR3: CATARETVSYNSPLHF. In DNA form, the CDR3 reads TGTGCCACCGCGCGAGAAACAGTCTCCTATAATTCACCCCTCCACTTT.

The V and J genes are TRBV9 and TRBJ2-3, with TRBD2 matching 11 bases. V lost 0 bases to trimming and J lost 1 base; unmatched junction nucleotides: 4. Germline assignment: CDR1 SGDLS and CDR2 YYNGEE. This CDR3 has 17 residues. The CDR3 nucleotides read TGTGCCAGCAGCGTAGCACCGGGACTAGCGGGCACAGATACGCAGTATTTT. Its translation is CASSVAPGLAGTDTQYF. Drawing the rest from reference TRBV9 and TRBJ2-3, the complete variable domain is DSGVTQTPKHLITATGQRVTLRCSPRSGDLSVYWYQQSLDQGLQFLIQYYNGEERAKGNILERFSAQQFPDLHSELNLSSLELGDSALYFCASSVAPGLAGTDTQYFGPGTRLTVL.

The V call is TRBV5-6, the J call TRBJ1-2; D not resolved. Germline V gene sequence: CDR1 SGHDT, CDR2 YYEEEE. CDR3 length: 15 residues. The V and J ends lost 4 bases and 2 bases respectively, with 15 bases between them. The CDR3 DNA follows: TGTGCCAGCAGCAACCTTTGGACGGCGAACTATGGCTACACCTTC. This codes for CASSNLWTANYGYTF.

This clone has just a few counts. DNA for the CDR3: TGTGCCAGCAGCCCTAGACAAATCACAGATACGCAGTATTTT. Translating it yields CASSPRQITDTQYF. The gene calls are TRBV7-2 and TRBJ2-3; D is undetermined. Trimming removed 5 bases at V and 2 bases at J, with 11 bases between. CDR3 size: 14 residues. Germline assignment: CDR1 SGHTA and CDR2 FQGNSA.

The chain combines TRBV29-1 with TRBJ2-7; D is uncertain. The CDR3 sequence is 13 residues long. The V and J ends lost 4 bases and 1 base respectively, with 11 bases between them. Germline V gives CDR1 SQVTM, CDR2 ANQGSEA. For the CDR3, the DNA is TGCAGCGTTGTTTCCAGGAAATCCTACGAGCAGTACTTC. Translating gives CSVVSRKSYEQYF.

This clone has only one observation. The chain uses TRBV9 and TRBJ2-1; TRBD2 aligns across 10 bases. Germline CDR1 reads SGDLS; CDR2 reads YYNGEE. This CDR3 is 15 amino acids long. V shed 0 bases, J shed 6 bases, and the junction held 3 bases outside the gene matches. Written as DNA, the CDR3 is TGTGCCAGCAGCGTAGATGGACTAGCGGCCAATGAGCAGTTCTTC. It is translated as CASSVDGLAANEQFF.

This clone was counted a single time. The gene calls are TRBV7-3 and TRBJ2-2; TRBD2 agrees at 10 bases. Germline V CDR1 and CDR2: SGHTA, FQGTGA. With 5 bases clipped from V and 5 bases from J, the junction kept 11 bases outside the gene matches. CDR3 length: 17 amino acids. The CDR3 DNA reads as TGTGCCAGCAGCAAAAGTCCCGCTAGCGGGGGAACCGGGGAGCTGTTTTTT. Protein sequence: CASSKSPASGGTGELFF. Combining the CDR3 with reference TRBV7-3 and TRBJ2-2 gives the whole variable domain GAGVSQTPSNKVTEKGKYVELRCDPISGHTALYWYRQSLGQGPEFLIYFQGTGAADDSGLPNDRFFAVRPEGSVSTLKIQRTERGDSAVYLCASSKSPASGGTGELFFGEGSRLTVL.

The CDR3 DNA sequence: TGTGCCAGCAGCCAAGAACTGAACCAGGGACCTGTTGAGACCCAGTACTTC. Protein: CASSQELNQGPVETQYF. This rearrangement joins TRBV14 to TRBJ2-5, with D perhaps being TRBD1 or TRBD2 (5 bases each). The V end lost 0 bases, the J end lost 5 bases, and 19 bases lay between the germline ends. The length of the CDR3 is 17 residues. Germline lookup yields CDR1 SGHDN and CDR2 FVKESK.

This sequence joins TRBV27 and TRBJ2-7; D remains ambiguous. CDR3 size: 16 residues. V was shortened by 0 bases and J by 0 bases, with 12 bases between the two germline ends. CDR1 MNHEY and CDR2 SMNVEV come from the germline V gene (reference sequence). The CDR3 protein is CASSLSISPSSYEQYF. The CDR3 coding sequence is TGTGCCAGCAGTTTATCGATATCCCCCAGCTCCTACGAGCAGTACTTC.

This chain connects TRBV6-1 to TRBJ2-3; the D is unclear. The V gene's germline CDR1 is MNHNS and CDR2 SASEGT. The CDR3 totals 13 residues. With 2 bases removed from V and 13 bases from J, the gap between germline ends came to 16 bases. The CDR3 nucleotides are TGTGCCAGCAGTGAAAAGGGCGATCTCGCGGAGTATTTT. It translates to CASSEKGDLAEYF.

On this clone itself: Since no conserved phenylalanine or tryptophan closes the CDR3, a read error is the likely cause. The CDR3 region has the DNA TGTGCCAGCAGTCCCCGGACTAGCGGGAGCCCCACAGATACGCAGTATCTT. Translation: CASSPRTSGSPTDTQYL. V is TRBV28 and J is TRBJ2-3; the match to TRBD2 covers 13 bases. V dropped 5 bases and J dropped 2; count of bases not matched to a gene: 7. Germline-derived CDR1 and CDR2 are MDHEN and SYDVKM. The CDR3 has 17 amino acids.

This clone has only one observation. This chain connects TRBV11-2 to TRBJ1-1; 9 positions match TRBD1. CDR1 and CDR2 (germline): SGHAT, FQNNGV. The CDR3 contains 15 residues. With 6 bases clipped from V and 5 bases from J, the junction kept 10 bases outside the gene matches. The CDR3 DNA reads as TGTGCCAGCAGTCTAACAGGGGGCGCGGGTACTGAAGCTTTCTTT. This gives the protein CASSLTGGAGTEAFF.

The chain combines TRBV7-3 with TRBJ2-1; 9 bases fit TRBD2. Germline-derived CDR1 and CDR2 are SGHTA and FQGTGA. This CDR3 region has 14 residues. With 3 bases clipped from V and 6 bases from J, the junction kept 3 bases outside the gene matches. The CDR3 bases are TGTGCCAGCAGCTTGCGGGGGGGGGCCAATGAGCAGTTCTTC. Encoded protein: CASSLRGGANEQFF.

The V gene is TRBV4-2, the J gene TRBJ2-3; tentative D call: TRBD1 (5 bases). Deletions cut 4 bases from V and 3 bases from J, with 14 bases between. Germline V gene lookup returns CDR1 LGHNA and CDR2 YNFKEQ. The CDR3 runs 15 residues. In nucleotides, the CDR3 is TGTGCCAGCAGCCCCAGGGATCCCAAAACAGATACGCAGTATTTT. Translating gives CASSPRDPKTDTQYF.

The chain uses TRBV15 and TRBJ2-2; D not resolved. Trimming stripped 5 bases from V and 6 bases from J, with 7 bases between. This CDR3 is built from 12 residues. CDR1 is LNHNV and CDR2 is YYDKDF in the germline V gene (reference sequence). The CDR3 is CATSLGAGELFF. The CDR3 nucleotides are TGTGCCACCAGCCTTGGCGCCGGGGAGCTGTTTTTT.

The rearrangement links TRBV5-1 to TRBJ2-1, with 8 bases aligning to TRBD1. CDR1 is SGHRS and CDR2 is YFSETQ in the germline V gene. CDR3 length: 15 amino acids. After removal of 9 bases from V and 0 bases from J, the junction contained 8 bases not matched to a gene. In DNA, the CDR3 is TGCGCCACTTCCAGACAGGGGCCCTCCTACAATGAGCAGTTCTTC. Its translation: CATSRQGPSYNEQFF.

This chain links TRBV15 with TRBJ1-4; 11 nucleotides agree with TRBD1. J gave up 0 bases and V 5 bases, and 17 bases lay outside the gene matches. Germline V gene sequence: CDR1 LNHNV, CDR2 YYDKDF (reference sequence). The CDR3 is 21 amino acids. CDR3 protein: CATSGKSRDRGRRATNEKLFF. The CDR3 DNA reads TGTGCCACCAGCGGAAAGTCCCGGGACAGGGGGAGGAGGGCAACTAATGAAAAACTGTTTTTT.

This clone turned up a few times. The chain links TRBV6-1 to TRBJ1-6, with 9 bases that match TRBD1. V trimming: 5 bases; J trimming: 7 bases; junction bases outside the gene matches: 3. Germline-derived CDR1 and CDR2 are MNHNS and SASEGT. The CDR3 is 14 residues long. CDR3 bases: TGTGCCAGCAGTAGGACAGGGGAGAATTCACCCCTCCACTTT. This codes for CASSRTGENSPLHF.